Included here is one TCR beta chain sequence, with context. Its target antigen remains unknown. No per-base quality is available; no much larger clone lies one base away. Library preparation used RACE. Sequencing took place on a NextSeq 500. During library preparation, unique molecular identifiers were attached to individual cDNA molecules so that TCRs could be counted quantitatively and reproducibly. For every blood RNA sample, sequencing covered both the TCR alpha and TCR beta chains. The authors processed their data as follows. Samples had a median of about 90,000 TCRs, with a range from 23,224 to 690,600. V, J and CDR3 annotation of the TCR reads was carried out using the Decombinator software suite. To make PS versus PT1 abundance plots, every sample was subsampled to the same number of TCRs (28,000). Expanded TCRs were defined as absent before sensitization and observed at least eight times at the 2-week time point. TCRdb redid the processing of the public reads, applying fastp at Q25 and MiXCR, and retained in-frame beta chains. Here each entry gathers all rows of one CDR3 protein and keeps the most common genes and DNA. These V and J calls derive from TCRdb rather than the authors' analysis. The sample table records 80,000 to 100,000 distinct CDR3 sequences; approximately 10% of these occur just once. The top ten hold approximately 3.7% of the sample.

The sample's time point, from its label and the paper: patch test 3, about 24 weeks after DPC sensitization. According to the study, the label for this sample's treatment or condition signals: therapeutic diphenylcyclopropenone sensitization with weekly scalp DPC. At each patch-test visit, blood was drawn before the patch test was applied. Eligible patients were aged 18 to 70, diagnosed with alopecia, deemed suitable for DPC therapy, and excluded if pregnant. Total RNA was extracted from unfractionated whole blood collected in Tempus Blood RNA tubes. The sample originates from a study of human T cells and chemical hapten exposure (dated by TCRdb to about 2021). As for the study more broadly: For sensitization, 2% DPC in acetone was applied to an approximately 2 cm by approximately 2 cm area of upper inner arm skin. Patients additionally received weekly therapeutic DPC doses to the scalp throughout the roughly 25-week study period. Patch testing was performed on the upper back with Finn chambers containing 0.01% DPC, and the patch tests were scored after 6 days according to International Contact Dermatitis Research Group standards. The patient cohort, mostly female, included alopecia areata with under or over 50% scalp involvement, alopecia totalis and alopecia universalis. Libraries were combined into a pool for sequencing, and differences in TCR yield between samples came mainly from small differences in library volumes within the pool. Peripheral blood TCR repertoire changes were tracked in vivo in alopecia patients during primary and secondary sensitization to the hapten diphenylcyclopropenone (DPC). Blood was sampled from patients pre-sensitization (week 0) and at 2, 6 and about 24 weeks after DPC sensitization. Some 29 alopecia patients provided blood for TCR sequencing at one to four time points (pre-sensitization, 2, 6 and 24 weeks).

The germline V gene supplies CDR1 SGDLS and CDR2 YYNGEE. V drops 4 bases and J drops 5 bases, leaving 19 bases in between. From its cysteine to its phenylalanine, the CDR3 spans 15 amino acids. Of all the DNA, just the CDR3 is kept, 45 bases in frame from base 1. The full study reports these points: All patients had alopecia, a presumed autoimmune disease, so their immune response might differ from that of healthy individuals. Expanded TCRs formed significantly more large CDR3 similarity clusters than pre-sensitization or healthy control sets, consistent with antigen-driven responses. Repeated subsampling changed both the strength of the expansion versus patch-test correlation and the threshold at which that correlation became significant. No change with DPC sensitization was found in the number of TCRs above 1 in 1000 frequency, and no evidence of global repertoire structure alterations was found. Patch test score correlated positively with the number of PT1 expanded TCRs, reaching significance at thresholds 8, 16 and 32 but not at 4.

The chain is assembled from TRBV9 and TRBJ2-7, with TRBD2 as a weak D call on 6 bases. The material was whole blood, obtained in connection with sensitization to the hapten diphenylcyclopropenone (DPC). The TCR was taken from a woman aged 45-59 years with alopecia areata. Some clones in this sample may be carry-over from other donors' samples. CDR3 region: CASSRGDSPGNEQYF. The bases read TGTGCCAGCAGCCGCGGGGACTCCCCGGGAAACGAGCAGTACTTC.